These 18 T cell receptor beta chains share one sample of origin, sequenced in a study of T cell responses to AZD1222 COVID-19 vaccine. Sequenced by immunoSEQ multiplex PCR; TCRdb stores in-frame clones only, minus some. The sample holds roughly 81,000 clones, approximately 86% seen once. The starting material was peripheral blood, obtained on day 0 of AZD1222 vaccination. These receptors all stem from an adult in good health.

A single count supports this clone. This chain joins TRBV5-1 and TRBJ2-3, with D perhaps TRBD2 (6 bases). V lost 2 bases and J 2 bases, leaving 9 bases between the germline ends. The CDR3 has 14 amino acids. CDR1 is SGHRS, CDR2 YFSETQ, per germline. This chain's CDR3 is CASSFSGDTDTQYF. CDR3 bases: TGCGCCAGCAGCTTTAGCGGTGACACAGATACGCAGTATTTT. The whole variable domain, filled in from reference TRBV5-1 and TRBJ2-3, reads KAGVTQTPRYLIKTRGQQVTLSCSPISGHRSVSWYQQTPGQGLQFLFEYFSETQRNKGNFPGRFSGRQFSNSRSEMNVSTLELGDSALYLCASSFSGDTDTQYFGPGTRLTVL.

CDR3 nucleotides: TGTGCCAGTAGTAGTTCAGGGTACAATGAGCAGTTCTTC. It specifies CASSSSGYNEQFF. The V gene is TRBV19, the J gene TRBJ2-1; D is perhaps TRBD1 (5 bases). There are 13 residues in the CDR3. Per germline, CDR1 LNHDA and CDR2 SQIVND (reference sequence). Trimming took off 4 bases at V and 4 bases at J, with 8 bases between the two ends.

The chain has TRBV6-5 and TRBJ1-1, with 11 bases that match TRBD1. After removal of 0 bases from V and 7 bases from J, the junction contained 1 base not matched to a gene. The germline CDR1 and CDR2 sequences are MNHEY and SVGAGI. This CDR3 has 14 residues. DNA of the CDR3: TGTGCCAGCAGTTACTCCGGGACAGGGGGTGAAGCTTTCTTT. It yields the protein CASSYSGTGGEAFF.

V is TRBV19 and J is TRBJ1-2; perhaps TRBD1 as D (5 bases). The V end was cut by 5 bases, the J end by 7 bases, with 17 bases between. Germline assignment: CDR1 LNHDA and CDR2 SQIVND (reference sequence). The CDR3 has 14 residues. CDR3 in amino acids: CASSPPGTPGGYTF. In nucleotides, the CDR3 is TGTGCCAGTAGTCCGCCCGGGACCCCCGGTGGCTACACCTTC.

The gene calls are TRBV7-9 and TRBJ2-5; 13 nucleotides match TRBD2. J lost 3 bases, V lost 4 bases, and 8 bases had no gene match. This CDR3 has 17 residues. Germline assignment: CDR1 SEHNR and CDR2 FQNEAQ (reference sequence). The CDR3 loop is CASSYWTSGRGEETQYF. In DNA form, the CDR3 reads TGTGCCAGCAGCTACTGGACTAGCGGGAGAGGGGAAGAGACCCAGTACTTC.

The table lists this clone with a count of one. The V call is TRBV5-1, the J call TRBJ2-2; D is possibly TRBD2 (6 bases). The length of the CDR3 is 14 residues. Looked up from germline, CDR1 is SGHRS and CDR2 is YFSETQ. V lost 5 bases and J lost 0, with 8 bases in between. CDR3 coding DNA: TGCGCCAGCAGAGGGGAGGCGAACACCGGGGAGCTGTTTTTT. Its protein is CASRGEANTGELFF.

This clone was detected only once. This chain uses TRBV28 with TRBJ1-2, with D possibly TRBD1 on 6 matching bases. This CDR3 region has 14 residues. V shed 2 bases and J shed 5 bases, with 12 bases lying between them. The germline V gene encodes CDR1 MDHEN and CDR2 SYDVKM. The CDR3: CASSLGGRRYGYTF. CDR3 DNA: TGTGCCAGCAGTTTAGGGGGGCGTCGATATGGCTACACCTTC.

The rearrangement joins TRBV19 to TRBJ1-2; TRBD1 matches 7 bases. Trimming cost V 6 bases and J 4 bases; bases outside gene matches: 11. From germline, CDR1 is LNHDA and CDR2 SQIVND (reference sequence). The CDR3 totals 15 residues. The CDR3 is CASSPRPDRAYGYTF. The CDR3 coding sequence is TGTGCCAGTAGCCCCAGGCCCGACAGGGCCTATGGCTACACCTTC.

This clone was counted a single time. The V gene is TRBV5-4, the J gene TRBJ1-1, with D possibly TRBD1 on 6 matching bases. The germline CDR1 and CDR2 sequences are SGHNT and YYREEE (reference sequence). The V gene lost 0 bases and the J gene lost 1 base, with 10 bases spanning the gap. This CDR3 has 15 residues. The CDR3 protein is CASSLAGAGNTEAFF. DNA of the CDR3: TGTGCCAGCAGCTTGGCAGGGGCGGGGAACACTGAAGCTTTCTTT.

This clone is a singleton in its sample. The chain uses TRBV28 and TRBJ1-5, with D unresolved. Per the germline V gene, CDR1 is MDHEN and CDR2 is SYDVKM. The V end lost 5 bases, the J end lost 3 bases, and 20 bases lay between the germline ends. The CDR3 is 17 amino acids. The CDR3 nucleotides are TGTGCCAGCAGTCCATCACCCACGAGGGAAAACAATCAGCCCCAGCATTTT. This codes for CASSPSPTRENNQPQHF. The full variable domain, with the rest looked up from reference TRBV28 and TRBJ1-5, is DVKVTQSSRYLVKRTGEKVFLECVQDMDHENMFWYRQDPGLGLRLIYFSYDVKMKEKGDIPEGYSVSREKKERFSLILESASTNQTSMYLCASSPSPTRENNQPQHFGDGTRLSIL.

This clone was counted a single time. J is TRBJ2-3 and V is TRBV7-2; 15 nucleotides line up with TRBD2. The CDR3 totals 16 residues. CDR1 is SGHTA, CDR2 FQGNSA, per germline. The V segment lost 6 bases and the J segment 3 bases; nucleotides outside the gene matches: 4. As DNA, the CDR3 is TGTGCCAGCAGAGGACTAGCGGGAGGGCGAACAGATACGCAGTATTTT. Its protein is CASRGLAGGRTDTQYF.

The chain couples TRBV3-1 (or the pseudogene TRBV3-2) to TRBJ2-2; no firm D call. The CDR3 has 16 residues. Trimming stripped 3 bases from V and 1 base from J, with 12 bases between. The germline gives CDR1 LGHDT, CDR2 YNNKEL (reference sequence). The CDR3 reads CASSQENSWNTGELFF. The CDR3 coding sequence is TGTGCCAGCAGCCAGGAGAATAGTTGGAACACCGGGGAGCTGTTTTTT.

The chain employs TRBV27 and TRBJ2-3, with 9 bases aligning to TRBD2. Germline assignment: CDR1 MNHEY and CDR2 SMNVEV (reference sequence). The length of the CDR3 is 17 residues. J gave up 2 bases and V 5 bases, and 11 bases lay outside the gene matches. Here the CDR3 DNA reads TGTGCCAGCAGTCTCCACGGGACTAGCAGAAACACAGATACGCAGTATTTT. It encodes CASSLHGTSRNTDTQYF.

The chain employs TRBV14 and TRBJ2-1; a possible D gene is TRBD1 (7 bases). The V end lost 2 bases, the J end lost 7 bases, and 12 bases lay between the germline ends. CDR3 length: 14 amino acids. Germline loops: CDR1 SGHDN, CDR2 FVKESK. The CDR3 DNA sequence: TGTGCCAGCAGCCAATATCAGGGGGGTAATGAGCAGTTCTTC. Its translation: CASSQYQGGNEQFF.

The rearrangement joins TRBV5-1 to TRBJ2-1; D remains unclear. Germline CDR1 reads SGHRS; CDR2 reads YFSETQ. This CDR3 contains 11 residues. The V end was cut by 0 bases, the J end by 7 bases, with 2 bases between. DNA of the CDR3: TGCGCCAGCAGCTTGGAAAATGAGCAGTTCTTC. Its protein product is CASSLENEQFF.

This chain links TRBV19 with TRBJ1-2; perhaps TRBD1 as D (5 bases). The V end was cut by 4 bases, the J end by 8 bases, with 14 bases between. Germline V gene data show CDR1 as LNHDA and CDR2 as SQIVND (reference sequence). CDR3 size: 13 residues. The CDR3 reads CASSRDGLLGYTF. The CDR3 coding sequence is TGTGCCAGTAGTAGGGACGGCTTATTGGGCTACACCTTC.

This clone was seen a single time. J is TRBJ2-1 and V is TRBV10-1; TRBD1 or TRBD2 may be the D gene (6 bases each). Germline assignment: CDR1 WNHNN and CDR2 SYGVQD (reference sequence). V shed 6 bases and J shed 9 bases, with 12 bases lying between them. The CDR3 contains 12 residues. Here the CDR3 DNA reads TGCGCCAGCAGCCACCGGGGGCTTGAGCAGTTCTTC. Translation gives CASSHRGLEQFF.

This chain links TRBV28 with TRBJ1-5; possible D gene TRBD1, 5 bases. Germline CDR1 and CDR2: MDHEN and SYDVKM. The CDR3 sequence is 16 residues long. V shed 11 bases and J shed 1 base, with 21 bases lying between them. The CDR3 spells CAARVVGRGSNQPQHF. Here the CDR3 DNA reads TGTGCCGCCCGAGTCGTGGGCCGGGGGAGCAATCAGCCCCAGCATTTT.